This entry features one TCR beta chain sequence. The antigen it recognizes is unknown. No much larger clonotype is one base removed from it; base qualities were not supplied. A single peripheral blood draw of about 116 mL on average was collected from each donor into heparinised tubes. A BD FACSAria II was used to sort naive, central memory, regulatory and stem cell-like memory CD4+ T cells with a panel that included CD45RO, CCR7, CD25, CD127, CD95 and CD27. A purity above 95% was achieved for all sorted populations. PBMCs were isolated immediately by Lymphoprep density gradient centrifugation and stained directly without culture. To minimize batch effects, samples were stained and sorted in pairs, one healthy donor with one patient per experiment. The data were obtained in a study of beta chain features in type 1 diabetes (dated by TCRdb to the late 2010s). About the full investigation: Mean age, gender distribution, total cell number and subset yield were not different between patients and healthy donors. Across all samples, around 99 million sorted cells were examined, and cell number per subset correlated strongly with RNA yield. The study compared the TCRB repertoires of sorted circulating CD4+ T cell subsets in recently diagnosed type 1 diabetes patients with those in matched healthy donors. Whereas all 30 or so donors provided naive and central memory subsets, regulatory and stem cell-like memory subsets were isolated from just 8 patients and roughly 8 healthy donors.

All of the isolated RNA was reverse transcribed with the High Capacity cDNA Reverse Transcription Kit, so expressed TCRB transcripts were sequenced. Deep immunoSEQ sequencing was applied to naive, central memory and regulatory T cell samples, giving an average of around 4 million total reads per sample. Sorted cells were lysed in RLT buffer and RNA was extracted with DNase-treated RNeasy Micro or Mini kits, depending on cell number. Each cell subset was processed on its own to prevent cross-contamination, while patient and healthy donor samples were processed together. The immunoSEQ multiplex PCR was used to amplify TCRB sequences from cDNA, generating 87-bp fragments that spanned the CDR3 region. Sequencing of the amplicons was done on the Illumina HiSeq platform. Concerning the study's data processing: PCR bias was corrected computationally using synthetic template baselines, and reads within Hamming distance 2 were collapsed, with unmergeable singletons discarded. Reads were aligned to IMGT to assign V, D and J genes, CDR3 length, and insertions or deletions at six rearrangement sites. Within each subset, clonotype counts were normalized to the number of sorted cells before true diversity and Gini coefficients were calculated with the tcR R package. Repertoire sharing was quantified using the overlap coefficient calculated on TCRB nucleotide sequences. Out-of-frame TCRB sequences from naive cells were analyzed as a proxy for the pre-selection repertoire. The table was pulled from immuneACCESS by TCRdb, which kept in-frame rearrangements only. Such tables lose some clones; where checked, under half of the loss comes from unresolved V genes, and the rest has no known cause. V, J and clone size are those of that table, while D and trimming were read from the DNA. Here the sample has a few hundred thousand clones; roughly 24% occur a single time. Together, the top ten hold roughly 0.013% of the sample.

Beyond this particular receptor, the publication reports: Naive, central memory and regulatory TCRB repertoires appeared more similar among patients than among healthy donors. Because cDNA was sequenced instead of genomic DNA, highly expressing activated cells could be over-represented, though the groups showed no difference in activation or CD3 levels. In all four CD4+ subsets, TCRB CDR3 length was moderately but significantly shorter in type 1 diabetes patients. Only small numbers of individuals were included in the HLA sub-analyses, which left unresolved whether HLA type had any influence on TCRB rearrangement. Shorter templates might have been favored by PCR, but patient and control samples were amplified and corrected together, so both groups would have been affected equally by any skew. At VDJ recombination sites, patients with type 1 diabetes made fewer insertions and deleted more nucleotides, a pattern implying thymic rearrangement abnormalities.

This receptor was obtained from a woman aged 25 to 39 with type 1 diabetes. The sequencing sample was made of naive CD4+ T cells from blood. The cell subset or site label here, explained by the study, means: true naive CD4+ T cells.

The base sequence is TGTGCCACCAGCAGCGGACAAAGTGGGAATCAGCCCCAGCATTTT. Protein translation: CATSSGQSGNQPQHF. The rearrangement joined TRBV15 to TRBJ1-5, with a weak D call of TRBD1 (5 bases match). For CDR1 and CDR2, the germline V gene (reference sequence) lists LNHNV and YYDKDF. From the cysteine up to the phenylalanine, the CDR3 has a length of 15 residues. Left in the record is the CDR3 DNA by itself, 45 bases read in frame from the first base. Cut back by 3 bases and 4 bases, the V and J ends lie 13 bases apart. Here the CDR3 is joined to the reference TRBV15 and TRBJ1-5 genes, and the full variable domain is: DAMVIQNPRYQVTQFGKPVTLSCSQTLNHNVMYWYQQKSSQAPKLLFHYYDKDFNNEADTPDNFQSRRPNTSFCFLDIRSPGLGDTAMYLCATSSGQSGNQPQHFGDGTRLSIL.